Listed here are 14 T cell receptor beta chains from one sample, sequenced in a study of T cell responses to AZD1222 COVID-19 vaccine. The protocol was immunoSEQ multiplex PCR, while the TCRdb copy is restricted to in-frame clones and leaves out a portion. The table lists 65,000 to 70,000 clones, around four fifths of them singletons. The source was peripheral blood, collected 28 days after the second AZD1222 dose. All receptors come from an adult who received the AZD1222 COVID-19 vaccine.

Concerning this clone itself: The sample carries other DNA sequences with the same CDR3. CDR3 DNA: TGTGCCAGCAGTTACTCGAGGGTCCAAGAGACCCAGTACTTC. Protein sequence: CASSYSRVQETQYF. The genes are TRBV6-6 and TRBJ2-5, with D possibly being TRBD2 (5 bases). The V and J ends lost 0 bases and 1 base respectively, with 6 bases between them. This CDR3 contains 14 residues. The germline V gene has CDR1 MNHNY and CDR2 SVGAGI (reference sequence).

The chain is built from TRBV5-1 and TRBJ2-2; D gene uncertain. CDR1 SGHRS and CDR2 YFSETQ come from the germline V gene. V gave up 4 bases and J gave up 6 bases, with 4 bases separating them. The CDR3 loop spans 11 amino acids. CDR3 sequence reads: CASSLSGELFF. The CDR3 DNA is TGCGCCAGCAGCCTTTCCGGGGAGCTGTTTTTT.

This clone occurred once. The chain recombines TRBV7-8 with TRBJ1-1, with D maybe TRBD1 (5 bases). The germline V and J ends were trimmed by 0 bases and 0 bases, with 11 bases remaining between them. Germline-derived CDR1 and CDR2 are SGHVS and FQNEAQ. The CDR3 is 16 amino acids. The CDR3 DNA follows: TGTGCCAGCAGCTTAGCACAGGCGGCGTTGAACACTGAAGCTTTCTTT. This sequence encodes CASSLAQAALNTEAFF.

This sequence joins TRBV6-4 and TRBJ2-1; D gene unclear. CDR3 length: 15 residues. V shed 0 bases and J shed 1 base, with 7 bases lying between them. Germline assignment: CDR1 MRHNA and CDR2 SNTAGT. Here the CDR3 reads CASSDSGLSYNEQFF. The CDR3 nucleotides are TGTGCCAGCAGTGACTCTGGGCTGTCCTACAATGAGCAGTTCTTC.

In DNA, the CDR3 is TGTGCCAGCTCACGGGAAAGGACTGAAGCTTTCTTT. It encodes CASSRERTEAFF. The chain joins TRBV18 to TRBJ1-1; D call uncertain. V gave up 4 bases and J gave up 5 bases, with 8 bases separating them. This CDR3 region has 12 residues. CDR1 and CDR2 from the germline V gene are KGHSH and LQKENI.

The chain carries TRBV7-9 and TRBJ2-5; D ambiguous. CDR3 size: 12 residues. Trimming removed 3 bases at V and 2 bases at J, with 4 bases between. Germline V lookup: CDR1 SEHNR, CDR2 FQNEAQ (reference sequence). The CDR3 here is CASSLIQETQYF. In DNA form, the CDR3 reads TGTGCCAGCAGCTTGATACAAGAGACCCAGTACTTC.

The chain employs TRBV7-9 and TRBJ2-1; 8 nucleotides match TRBD2. The CDR3 extends over 15 amino acids. Germline CDR1 SEHNR, CDR2 FQNEAQ (reference sequence). The V segment lost 8 bases and the J segment 8 bases; nucleotides outside the gene matches: 14. The CDR3 DNA follows: TGTGCCAGCGTGTCGCGGGGGGCCTACGGCGATGAGCAGTTCTTC. It is translated as CASVSRGAYGDEQFF.

This chain joins TRBV14 and TRBJ1-2; maybe TRBD1 (5 bases). V gave up 0 bases and J gave up 2 bases, with 13 bases separating them. The CDR3 is 16 amino acids. Per germline, CDR1 SGHDN and CDR2 FVKESK. DNA for the CDR3: TGTGCCAGCAGCCAAGAAGAGGGGCGGACCAACTATGGCTACACCTTC. It encodes CASSQEEGRTNYGYTF.

The chain carries TRBV18 and TRBJ1-6, with 7 bases aligning to TRBD1. This CDR3 contains 16 residues. Germline assignment: CDR1 KGHSH and CDR2 LQKENI. The V gene end was trimmed by 4 bases and the J gene end by 10 bases; junction bases not matched to a gene: 13. In DNA form, the CDR3 reads TGTGCCAGCTCACTCCGATCGTTTCAGGGGGAGTCACCCCTCCACTTT. It encodes CASSLRSFQGESPLHF.

V is TRBV7-3 and J is TRBJ2-2, with 11 bases fitting TRBD2. The CDR3 is 16 residues long. Trimming took 5 bases from V and 6 from J; bases not matched to a gene: 8. Germline V gives CDR1 SGHTA, CDR2 FQGTGA. The chain's CDR3 is CASSASGGYPPGELFF. The CDR3 DNA follows: TGTGCCAGCAGCGCTAGCGGGGGGTACCCCCCCGGGGAGCTGTTTTTT.

The chain employs TRBV7-8 and TRBJ2-7; 7 bases align to TRBD1. From germline, CDR1 is SGHVS and CDR2 FQNEAQ. The CDR3 has 13 residues. J gave up 5 bases and V 5 bases, and 6 bases lay outside the gene matches. CDR3 nucleotide sequence: TGTGCCAGCAGCCCTCGACAGGGCCACGAGCAGTACTTC. Translated, it gives CASSPRQGHEQYF.

CDR3 nucleotide sequence: TGTGCCAGCAGTCGATCCGGGACAGGGACTGATTCCTACGAGCAGTACTTC. Amino acid sequence: CASSRSGTGTDSYEQYF. The genes are TRBV9 and TRBJ2-7; 9 nucleotides align to TRBD1. Looked up from germline, CDR1 is SGDLS and CDR2 is YYNGEE. The V gene end was trimmed by 5 bases and the J gene end by 1 base; junction bases not matched to a gene: 13. The CDR3 has 17 residues.

This chain uses TRBV12-3 or TRBV12-4 with TRBJ2-3, with TRBD2 matching over 8 bases. The CDR3 has 13 residues. With V trimmed by 11 bases and J by 2 bases, 6 bases remained unmatched. The CDR3 DNA is TGTGCCTCGTCACTAGCGGACACAGATACGCAGTATTTT. Its translation is CASSLADTDTQYF.

The J gene is TRBJ2-5, the V gene TRBV6-5; TRBD2 agrees at 8 bases. The V and J ends lost 0 bases and 4 bases, in that order; junction bases with no gene match: 7. The CDR3 loop spans 16 amino acids. CDR1 and CDR2 from the germline V gene are MNHEY and SVGAGI. The CDR3 loop is CASSYSGSTSGETQYF. The CDR3 bases are TGTGCCAGCAGTTACTCGGGTTCTACTAGCGGAGAGACCCAGTACTTC.